Below are 15 T cell receptor beta chains sequenced from a single sample in a study of regulatory T cells in long-lasting Graves disease. Time point described: persistent/refractory GD, antithyroid drugs over 5 years with positive TRAb. Scientists built the TCR library using RNA that was extracted from PBMCs. With iRepertoire HTBI primers and Arm-PCR of CDR3 regions, TCR beta libraries were built. One entry per CDR3 protein, called by TCRdb with MiXCR from the multiplex PCR reads. The sample yields roughly 360,000 distinct CDR3 sequences, 23% seen once. Sequences were derived from peripheral blood mononuclear cells (PBMCs), sampled when the disease was refractory, from a patient treated with antithyroid drugs. Receptor source: a woman aged 40 to 55 with Graves disease.

This clonotype was found many times. The V call is TRBV5-1, the J call TRBJ1-1; TRBD1 is a possible D gene (5 bases). The length of the CDR3 is 14 residues. CDR1 is SGHRS and CDR2 is YFSETQ in the germline V gene. V dropped 5 bases and J dropped 1 base, with 12 bases sitting between them. The chain's CDR3 is CASSYTTANTEAFF. CDR3 in DNA: TGCGCCAGCAGTTATACGACAGCGAACACTGAAGCTTTCTTT.

V is TRBV15 and J is TRBJ2-7, with 7 bases that match TRBD1. V lost 1 base and J lost 7; bases outside the gene matches: 7. This CDR3 comprises 14 residues. Per the germline V gene, CDR1 is LNHNV and CDR2 is YYDKDF (reference sequence). The CDR3 sequence is CATSRGVTGWEQYF. The CDR3 coding sequence is TGTGCCACCAGCAGAGGCGTGACAGGGTGGGAGCAGTACTTC.

A remark on this clonotype: The germline gene is not matched at one end of the junction; a read error may be the cause. This rearrangement joins TRBV29-1 to TRBJ1-5; D might be TRBD1 (5 bases). Germline CDR1 SQVTM, CDR2 ANQGSEA. The CDR3 length is 13 residues. In nucleotides, the CDR3 is TGCAGCGTCCAGGGCGGCAGCAATCAACCCCAGCATTTT. It encodes CSVQGGSNQPQHF.

This clonotype was seen ten or more times. V gene TRBV20-1 combines with J gene TRBJ1-2; unclear D gene. The CDR3 has 10 amino acids. V lost 5 bases and J 4 bases, leaving 5 bases between the germline ends. From germline, CDR1 is DFQATT and CDR2 SNEGSKA (reference sequence). The CDR3 nucleotides read TGCAGTGCTCTCAGCTATGGCTACACCTTC. This gives the protein CSALSYGYTF.

This clonotype showed up many times. The chain is built from TRBV6-8 and TRBJ2-7; D gene unclear. The CDR3 is made up of 13 amino acids. CDR1 and CDR2 (germline): MNHGY, SAAAGT. V gave up 2 bases and J gave up 2 bases, with 7 bases separating them. CDR3 sequence: CASSYKRTYEQYF. DNA for the CDR3: TGTGCCAGCAGTTACAAGCGAACCTACGAGCAGTACTTC.

The gene calls are TRBV3-1 and TRBJ1-3; no firm D call. The CDR3 is made up of 14 amino acids. The germline V and J ends were trimmed by 1 base and 4 bases, with 8 bases remaining between them. CDR1 and CDR2 (germline): LGHDT, YNNKEL (reference sequence). The CDR3 nucleotides read TGTGCCAGCAGCCAAGGCCCGGGGGGAAACACCATATATTTT. It yields the protein CASSQGPGGNTIYF.

The genes are TRBV29-1 and TRBJ2-1; 9 positions agree with TRBD1. Germline CDR1 reads SQVTM; CDR2 reads ANQGSEA. The CDR3 length is 15 residues. V gave up 4 bases and J gave up 7 bases; unmatched junction bases: 11. This CDR3 is CSVVVGGTGRNEQFF. The CDR3 DNA reads as TGCAGCGTTGTGGTCGGGGGGACAGGGAGAAATGAGCAGTTCTTC.

The gene calls are TRBV4-1 and TRBJ2-1; 11 bases fit TRBD2. V trimming: 3 bases; J trimming: 2 bases; junction bases outside the gene matches: 3. The germline CDR1 and CDR2 sequences are MGHRA and YSYEKL. This CDR3 is built from 16 residues. The CDR3 DNA is TGCGCCAGCAGCCATCCACTAGCGGGAGCCTACAATGAGCAGTTCTTC. Translation: CASSHPLAGAYNEQFF.

V usage is TRBV12-5 and J usage is TRBJ2-4, with 9 bases identical to TRBD1. Unmatched junction bases numbered 8, after V lost 1 base and J lost 16 bases. Germline lookup yields CDR1 LGHNT and CDR2 FRNRAP. CDR3 length: 13 amino acids. Written as DNA, the CDR3 is TGTGCTAGTGGTTTGGATACTAGGGACAGGGTTTACTTC. Its translation is CASGLDTRDRVYF.

In the case of this clonotype: With a much larger clone just one base away, this may be a read error. The conserved closing phenylalanine or tryptophan is absent in this CDR3, likely reflecting a read error. This chain joins TRBV15 and TRBJ2-7; D tentatively fits TRBD1 or TRBD2 (6 bases each). The CDR3 sequence is 15 residues long. CDR1 is LNHNV and CDR2 is YYDKDF in the germline V gene (reference sequence). Trimming removed 1 base at V and 2 bases at J, with 12 bases between. The DNA for the CDR3 is TGTGCCACCAGCAGAGTTGGGGGGCCGACCTACGAGCAGTACCTC. Its translation is CATSRVGGPTYEQYL.

This clonotype was seen at least ten times. The chain has TRBV15 and TRBJ2-5; D remains ambiguous. V gave up 0 bases and J gave up 0 bases, with 8 bases separating them. The CDR3 has 15 amino acids. The germline V gene encodes CDR1 LNHNV and CDR2 YYDKDF (reference sequence). CDR3 coding DNA: TGTGCCACCAGCAGAGATTCGGCAAACCAAGAGACCCAGTACTTC. Its protein product is CATSRDSANQETQYF.

A remark on this clonotype: A read error may be the cause here, since a much bigger clone is one base away. The chain links TRBV11-2 to TRBJ1-3, with 7 bases fitting TRBD1. CDR1 is SGHAT and CDR2 is FQNNGV in the germline V gene. The CDR3 runs 16 residues. V shed 6 bases and J 0 bases; nucleotides not matched to a gene: 8. The DNA of the CDR3 is TGTGCCAGCAGTACGGGACAGCTCTTCTCTGGAAACACCATATATTTT. Protein: CASSTGQLFSGNTIYF.

This chain uses TRBV12-3 or TRBV12-4 with TRBJ2-7; D ambiguous. V was shortened by 5 bases and J by 4 bases, with 24 bases between the two germline ends. The CDR3 extends over 17 amino acids. In DNA, the CDR3 is TGTGCCAGCAGTGAGTACCCAAGGGTTTATACCGTATACGAGCAGTACTTC. It translates to CASSEYPRVYTVYEQYF.

This clonotype was counted a few times. The chain links TRBV5-5 to TRBJ1-5, with 8 bases matching TRBD1. V lost 4 bases and J lost 6; bases outside the gene matches: 3. The CDR3 consists of 13 residues. Germline loops: CDR1 SGHKS, CDR2 YYEKEE (reference sequence). This CDR3 is CASSPGTGQPQHF. The CDR3, as DNA: TGTGCCAGCAGCCCCGGGACAGGTCAGCCCCAGCATTTT.

This chain uses TRBV20-1 with TRBJ1-2; a weak D match, TRBD1 (5 bases). Looked up from germline, CDR1 is DFQATT and CDR2 is SNEGSKA (reference sequence). The CDR3 totals 20 residues. V lost 5 bases and J 3 bases, leaving 34 bases between the germline ends. The CDR3 sequence is CSARPGPESNKSLWHYGYTF. In DNA form, the CDR3 reads TGCAGTGCTCGGCCGGGACCCGAGTCTAACAAAAGCCTGTGGCACTATGGCTACACCTTC.